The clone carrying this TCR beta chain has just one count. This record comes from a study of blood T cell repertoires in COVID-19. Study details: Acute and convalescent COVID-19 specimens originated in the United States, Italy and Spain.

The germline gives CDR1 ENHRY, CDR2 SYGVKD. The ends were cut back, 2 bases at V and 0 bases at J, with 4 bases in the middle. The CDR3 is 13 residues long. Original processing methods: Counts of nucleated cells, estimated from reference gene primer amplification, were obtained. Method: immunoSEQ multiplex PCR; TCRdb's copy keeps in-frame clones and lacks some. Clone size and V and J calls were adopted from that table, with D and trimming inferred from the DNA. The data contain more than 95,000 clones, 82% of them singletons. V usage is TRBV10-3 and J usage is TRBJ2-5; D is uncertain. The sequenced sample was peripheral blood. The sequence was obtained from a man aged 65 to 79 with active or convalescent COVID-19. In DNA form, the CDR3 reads TGTGCCATCAGTGAGACAGACCAAGAGACCCAGTACTTC. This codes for CAISETDQETQYF.